The next 32 T cell receptor beta chains were all read from a single sample in a study of T cells in Graves' hyperthyroidism and ophthalmopathy. Amplification of TCR beta CDR3 regions used RNA as the template. During a first-round RT-PCR of the TCR CDR3, the HTBI primer set was used. TCRdb itself ran the multiplex PCR reads through MiXCR, one entry per CDR3 protein. The sample lists under 400,000 distinct CDR3 sequences; approximately 15% were seen once. Sample: blood. These receptors came from a woman in her fifties or sixties with Graves' hyperthyroidism.

This clonotype was detected many times. The chain uses TRBV2 and TRBJ2-7, with 10 bases that match TRBD1. The trim removed 5 bases at V and 2 bases at J, leaving 9 bases unmatched. There are 16 residues in the CDR3. Germline assignment: CDR1 SNHLY and CDR2 FYNNEI. The CDR3, as DNA: TGTGCCAGCAGTTTAACTGACAGGGGGCACCCCTACGAGCAGTACTTC. Protein: CASSLTDRGHPYEQYF.

This clonotype was seen repeatedly, ten times or more. CDR3: CASSLVSGSSTDTQYF. The DNA for the CDR3 is TGTGCCAGCAGCTTAGTCAGCGGATCTAGCACAGATACGCAGTATTTT. This rearrangement joins TRBV11-3 to TRBJ2-3; a possible D gene is TRBD2 (5 bases). The CDR3 extends over 16 amino acids. CDR1 and CDR2 (germline): SGHNT, YENEEA. Trimming shortened V by 1 base and J by 0 bases, and 11 bases separated the two germline ends. The full variable domain, completed using reference TRBV11-3 and TRBJ2-3, is EAGVVQSPRYKIIEKKQPVAFWCNPISGHNTLYWYLQNLGQGPELLIRYENEEAVDDSQLPKDRFSAERLKGVDSTLKIQPAELGDSAVYLCASSLVSGSSTDTQYFGPGTRLTVL.

V is TRBV7-9 and J is TRBJ2-7; 12 nucleotides match TRBD2. With 4 bases clipped from V and 4 bases from J, the junction kept 5 bases outside the gene matches. CDR1 and CDR2 from the germline V gene are SEHNR and FQNEAQ (reference sequence). The CDR3 consists of 15 residues. The DNA of the CDR3 is TGTGCCAGCAGCTCGACTAGCGGGGGATTGTACGAGCAGTACTTC. Amino acids: CASSSTSGGLYEQYF.

At least ten counts were recorded for this clonotype. V gene TRBV2 combines with J gene TRBJ1-1; D is ambiguous. V was trimmed by 7 bases and J by 2 bases, leaving 8 bases between them. Per germline, CDR1 SNHLY and CDR2 FYNNEI. The CDR3 consists of 12 residues. CDR3 sequence reads: CASTTGNTEAFF. The CDR3 DNA is TGTGCCAGCACGACGGGTAACACTGAAGCTTTCTTT. The variable domain in full, completed from reference TRBV2 and TRBJ1-1, reads EPEVTQTPSHQVTQMGQEVILRCVPISNHLYFYWYRQILGQKVEFLVSFYNNEISEKSEIFDDQFSVERPDGSNFTLKIRSTKLEDSAMYFCASTTGNTEAFFGQGTRLTVV.

This clonotype has ten or more counts. This chain connects TRBV12-3 or TRBV12-4 to TRBJ2-4; tentative D call: TRBD1 (5 bases). The CDR3 is 17 residues long. The V and J ends lost 1 base and 0 bases respectively, with 13 bases between them. The CDR3 bases are TGTGCCAGCAGTTTAGAGGGGCAAACGCTAGCCAAAAACATTCAGTACTTC. It specifies CASSLEGQTLAKNIQYF.

This clonotype has more than one count but fewer than ten. This chain connects TRBV7-3 to TRBJ2-2; D perhaps matches TRBD2 (6 bases). Germline V CDR1 and CDR2: SGHTA, FQGTGA. This CDR3 comprises 15 residues. The germline V and J ends were trimmed by 5 bases and 5 bases, with 15 bases remaining between them. As DNA, the CDR3 is TGTGCCAGCAGCCCAAGGGCAGGGAGGACCGGGGAGCTGTTTTTT. Its protein product is CASSPRAGRTGELFF. The full variable domain, rest sourced from reference TRBV7-3 and TRBJ2-2, is GAGVSQTPSNKVTEKGKYVELRCDPISGHTALYWYRQSLGQGPEFLIYFQGTGAADDSGLPNDRFFAVRPEGSVSTLKIQRTERGDSAVYLCASSPRAGRTGELFFGEGSRLTVL.

This clonotype was recorded a few times. The genes are TRBV9 and TRBJ1-4; 7 bases map to TRBD1. This CDR3 contains 15 residues. V lost 4 bases, J lost 4 bases, and 7 bases stayed unmatched. The germline CDR1 and CDR2 sequences are SGDLS and YYNGEE. The CDR3 coding sequence is TGTGCCAGCAGCTCTACAGGGGAGGTTAATGAAAAACTGTTTTTT. This translates into CASSSTGEVNEKLFF.

This clonotype occurred many times. The chain has TRBV24-1 and TRBJ2-1; D unclear. Per germline, CDR1 KGHDR and CDR2 SFDVKD. The CDR3 runs to 14 residues. Trimming shortened V by 4 bases and J by 0 bases, and 6 bases separated the two germline ends. CDR3 residues: CATSDTGSYNEQFF. CDR3 nucleotides: TGTGCCACCAGTGACACGGGCTCCTACAATGAGCAGTTCTTC.

This clonotype was counted between two and nine times. This chain links TRBV5-1 with TRBJ2-3; no clear D. CDR1 is SGHRS, CDR2 YFSETQ, per germline. The CDR3 sequence is 15 residues long. V lost 0 bases to trimming and J lost 0 bases, with 8 bases between them. CDR3 sequence: CASSLEAASTDTQYF. Written as DNA, the CDR3 is TGCGCCAGCAGCTTGGAAGCAGCTAGCACAGATACGCAGTATTTT.

This clonotype showed up just a few times. This chain links TRBV20-1 with TRBJ2-7, with TRBD1 as a possible D gene (6 bases). Germline assignment: CDR1 DFQATT and CDR2 SNEGSKA (reference sequence). V was clipped by 2 bases and J by 3 bases, with 14 bases between them. CDR3 length: 14 residues. DNA for the CDR3: TGCAGTGCTAGACCGGGTGGGGGCAGCTACGAGCAGTACTTC. Protein: CSARPGGGSYEQYF.

Of note for this clonotype: The junction shows a germline mismatch at one end, possibly a read error. The CDR3: CAVSEVWSGGYTF. Written as DNA, the CDR3 is TGTGCCGTCAGTGAAGTGTGGTCCGGAGGCTACACCTTC. The rearrangement uses TRBV10-3 and TRBJ1-2; no firm D call. The CDR3 is made up of 13 amino acids. Germline CDR1 is ENHRY and CDR2 is SYGVKD.

The V and J genes are TRBV20-1 and TRBJ2-1, with 13 bases matching TRBD2. CDR1 DFQATT and CDR2 SNEGSKA come from the germline V gene (reference sequence). This CDR3 contains 13 residues. Here the CDR3 reads CSPRTSGSDEQFF. The CDR3 nucleotides read TGCAGCCCCAGGACTAGCGGGAGCGATGAGCAGTTCTTC.

Worth noting for this clonotype: A much larger clone is a single base away; this may be a read error. The CDR3 protein is CASSPRTSYSYNEQFF. The CDR3 DNA follows: TGTGCCAGCAGCCCTCGTACTTCGTACTCCTACAATGAGCAGTTCTTC. The V and J genes are TRBV28 and TRBJ2-1; no clear D gene. Between the trimmed V and J ends, which lost 6 bases and 0 bases, there was a span of 15 bases. The CDR3 is 16 amino acids. CDR1 is MDHEN, CDR2 SYDVKM, per germline.

This clonotype was seen at least ten times. This CDR3 is CASSRQGGGRITEAFF. The CDR3, as DNA: TGTGCCAGCAGCCGACAGGGTGGGGGGAGAATCACTGAAGCTTTCTTT. The chain is built from TRBV7-3 and TRBJ1-1; 7 positions match TRBD1. Germline V gene data show CDR1 as SGHTA and CDR2 as FQGTGA. The CDR3 has 16 amino acids. J was trimmed by 4 bases and V by 5 bases; bases with no gene match: 13. The variable domain in full, with the rest retrieved from reference TRBV7-3 and TRBJ1-1, is GAGVSQTPSNKVTEKGKYVELRCDPISGHTALYWYRQSLGQGPEFLIYFQGTGAADDSGLPNDRFFAVRPEGSVSTLKIQRTERGDSAVYLCASSRQGGGRITEAFFGQGTRLTVV.

The chain employs TRBV11-2 and TRBJ2-1; 7 positions agree with TRBD2. V lost 0 bases to trimming and J lost 9 bases; unmatched junction nucleotides: 11. The CDR3 consists of 16 residues. CDR1 is SGHAT and CDR2 is FQNNGV in the germline V gene. The CDR3 loop is CASSLDRGGSFGEQFF. The CDR3 nucleotides read TGTGCCAGCAGCTTAGATCGGGGCGGGAGCTTTGGTGAGCAGTTCTTC.

The chain is built from TRBV18 and TRBJ2-3, with 13 bases matching TRBD2. Trimming cost V 0 bases and J 3 bases; bases outside gene matches: 0. Germline V gene sequence: CDR1 KGHSH, CDR2 LQKENI. The CDR3 has 16 residues. CDR3 sequence (DNA): TGTGCCAGCTCACCACCGGGACTAGCGGGGACAGATACGCAGTATTTT. Protein: CASSPPGLAGTDTQYF.

At least ten counts were recorded for this clonotype. J is TRBJ1-1 and V is TRBV12-5, with D unresolved. Germline CDR1 and CDR2: LGHNT and FRNRAP. V lost 4 bases, J lost 1 base, and 10 bases lay in between. The length of the CDR3 is 14 residues. The CDR3 coding sequence is TGTGCTAGTGGTTCCCCCAGTAGGAACACTGAAGCTTTCTTT. Encoded protein: CASGSPSRNTEAFF.

This clonotype has ten or more counts. The rearrangement uses TRBV30 and TRBJ1-1; D ambiguous. The CDR3 is 14 amino acids. CDR1 and CDR2 (germline): GTSNPN, SVGIG (reference sequence). Deletions cut 5 bases from V and 0 bases from J, with 13 bases between. The CDR3 sequence is CAWGSAFMNTEAFF. CDR3 nucleotides: TGTGCCTGGGGTTCAGCTTTTATGAACACTGAAGCTTTCTTT.

The chain recombines TRBV19 with TRBJ1-2; possible D gene TRBD1, 5 bases. This CDR3 spans 13 amino acids. With 3 bases removed from V and 1 base from J, the gap between germline ends came to 6 bases. From germline, CDR1 is LNHDA and CDR2 SQIVND (reference sequence). CDR3 sequence: CASSMTDNYGYTF. The CDR3 nucleotides read TGTGCCAGTAGTATGACAGATAACTATGGCTACACCTTC.

This clonotype has only a few counts. J is TRBJ1-5 and V is TRBV29-1; tentatively, D is TRBD1 (5 bases). V shed 7 bases and J shed 1 base, with 11 bases lying between them. This CDR3 region has 13 residues. Germline-derived CDR1 and CDR2 are SQVTM and ANQGSEA. CDR3 nucleotide sequence: TGCAGCGCGGCGGGGCAAAGCAATCAGCCCCAGCATTTT. Amino acid sequence: CSAAGQSNQPQHF.

This clonotype was observed at least ten times. V usage is TRBV4-1 and J usage is TRBJ2-1; TRBD1 aligns across 9 bases. With V trimmed by 5 bases and J by 5 bases, 7 bases remained unmatched. CDR1 and CDR2 from the germline V gene are MGHRA and YSYEKL. This CDR3 region has 15 residues. Here the CDR3 DNA reads TGCGCCAGCAGCTCCCCCGGGACAGGGCACAATGAGCAGTTCTTC. It is translated as CASSSPGTGHNEQFF.

This clonotype was found many times. V is TRBV12-3 or TRBV12-4 and J is TRBJ2-3; no reliable D call. The CDR3 totals 12 residues. The V and J ends lost 4 bases and 3 bases respectively, with 5 bases between them. This chain's CDR3 is CASSSETDTQYF. For the CDR3, the DNA is TGTGCCAGCAGTTCAGAGACAGATACGCAGTATTTT.

This clonotype was seen at least ten times. The rearrangement links TRBV4-1 to TRBJ2-3; TRBD2 matches 9 bases. This CDR3 region has 15 residues. V shed 5 bases, J shed 6 bases, and the junction held 9 bases outside the gene matches. Germline V gene sequence: CDR1 MGHRA, CDR2 YSYEKL. The CDR3 loop is CASSGRAGGGDTQYF. The DNA of the CDR3 is TGCGCCAGCAGCGGCAGAGCGGGAGGCGGTGATACGCAGTATTTT.

This clonotype was recorded many times. The chain carries TRBV6-2 or TRBV6-3 and TRBJ2-1; 11 bases are a match to TRBD2. The CDR3 extends over 16 amino acids. The germline V gene encodes CDR1 MNHEY and CDR2 SVGEGT. J lost 8 bases, V lost 0 bases, and 6 bases had no gene match. CDR3 sequence reads: CASSYSKLAGGDEQFF. The CDR3, as DNA: TGTGCCAGCAGTTACTCGAAGTTAGCGGGAGGGGATGAGCAGTTCTTC.

This clonotype was observed a few times. This chain links TRBV5-6 with TRBJ2-1; D is uncertain. CDR1 SGHDT and CDR2 YYEEEE come from the germline V gene. Trimming took 5 bases from V and 8 from J, leaving 5 bases between them. The CDR3 is made up of 10 amino acids. The CDR3 sequence is CASSTYEQFF. The CDR3 DNA sequence: TGTGCCAGCAGTACCTATGAGCAGTTCTTC.

Regarding this clonotype: One end of the junction fails to match germline, which may point to a read error. The V call is TRBV5-1, the J call TRBJ2-1; perhaps TRBD1 as D (5 bases). Germline CDR1 SGHRS, CDR2 YFSETQ. The CDR3 length is 13 residues. The CDR3 protein is CASGLGRAYEQFF. CDR3 sequence (DNA): TGCGCCAGCGGCTTGGGCAGGGCCTATGAGCAGTTCTTC.

The gene calls are TRBV2 and TRBJ2-5, with 9 bases fitting TRBD1. V lost 5 bases and J lost 2; bases outside the gene matches: 9. The CDR3 extends over 16 amino acids. CDR1 and CDR2 from the germline V gene are SNHLY and FYNNEI. CDR3 region: CASSLRDRALQETQYF. The DNA for the CDR3 is TGTGCCAGCAGTCTCCGGGACAGGGCTCTGCAAGAGACCCAGTACTTC.

This clonotype appeared once. This may come from a read error, since a much larger clone is one base off. The CDR3 sequence is CASGFGGVNGEQFF. The CDR3, as DNA: TGTGCTAGTGGTTTCGGCGGGGTTAATGGCGAGCAGTTCTTC. This sequence joins TRBV12-5 and TRBJ2-1, with D perhaps matching TRBD2 (6 bases). Germline CDR1 is LGHNT and CDR2 is FRNRAP. The CDR3 extends over 14 amino acids. V was cut by 3 bases and J by 10 bases, with 16 bases left in between.

This clonotype showed up just a few times. At one of its ends the junction is not consistent with the germline gene, which may arise from a read error. The V and J genes are TRBV12-3 or TRBV12-4 and TRBJ2-1, with 8 nucleotides matching TRBD2. The CDR3 extends over 15 amino acids. The CDR3 region has the DNA TGTGTCAGCAGTTTAAGCGGGAGCTCCTACAATGAGCAGTTCTTC. It yields the protein CVSSLSGSSYNEQFF.

This chain joins TRBV11-2 and TRBJ2-5; 16 bases agree with TRBD2. J was trimmed by 4 bases and V by 5 bases; bases with no gene match: 7. Per the germline V gene, CDR1 is SGHAT and CDR2 is FQNNGV. The CDR3 is made up of 17 amino acids. Here the CDR3 reads CASSRGTSGRVAETQYF. Written as DNA, the CDR3 is TGTGCCAGCAGCCGCGGGACTAGCGGGAGGGTGGCAGAGACCCAGTACTTC.

This chain connects TRBV28 to TRBJ2-2, with D perhaps being TRBD1 or TRBD2 (5 bases each). The CDR3 has 16 amino acids. Germline values: CDR1 MDHEN, CDR2 SYDVKM. Trimming took 5 bases from V and 2 from J, leaving 15 bases between them. As DNA, the CDR3 is TGTGCCAGCAGTCGGATCCGGGACGCAAACACCGGGGAGCTGTTTTTT. It encodes CASSRIRDANTGELFF.

This clonotype was found many times. V is TRBV28 and J is TRBJ1-1, with D possibly being TRBD1 (6 bases). The ends were cut back, 5 bases at V and 8 bases at J, with 21 bases in the middle. Looked up from germline, CDR1 is MDHEN and CDR2 is SYDVKM. The length of the CDR3 is 15 residues. The CDR3: CASSPSFLGQPEAFF. The CDR3 DNA reads as TGTGCCAGCAGTCCATCCTTCCTCGGACAGCCGGAAGCTTTCTTT.